The 5 T cell receptor beta chains below were found in one sample sequenced in a study of CD8 T cells in ankylosing spondylitis. One entry per CDR3 protein, called by TCRdb with MiXCR from the 5' RACE reads. The table shows under 450,000 distinct CDR3 sequences, with 20% occurring only once. Sequencing input: blood, either unsorted or a sorted T cell fraction (not recorded which). The receptors stem from a male donor with ankylosing spondylitis or in good health (not recorded which).

A few counts support this clonotype. The rearrangement links TRBV29-1 to TRBJ2-7; D gene ambiguous. There are 11 residues in the CDR3. V lost 6 bases and J lost 3, with 9 bases in between. The germline CDR1 and CDR2 sequences are SQVTM and ANQGSEA. CDR3 nucleotide sequence: TGCAGCGTAGGACGACTCTACGAGCAGTACTTC. It yields the protein CSVGRLYEQYF.

This chain joins TRBV4-1 and TRBJ2-1; TRBD2 is a possible D gene (5 bases). V was clipped by 4 bases and J by 6 bases, with 16 bases between them. The CDR3 runs to 15 residues. Germline V gene lookup returns CDR1 MGHRA and CDR2 YSYEKL. In nucleotides, the CDR3 is TGCGCCAGCAGCCTGACCCGGGGTGAGAGCAATGAGCAGTTCTTC. Translated: CASSLTRGESNEQFF.

The sample holds a few counts of this clonotype. The rearrangement joins TRBV4-1 to TRBJ1-2; D possibly corresponds to TRBD1 (5 bases). Trimming took off 0 bases at V and 6 bases at J, with 11 bases between the two ends. From germline, CDR1 is MGHRA and CDR2 YSYEKL. The CDR3 is 14 residues long. Here the CDR3 reads CASSQEGMGHGYTF. The CDR3 coding sequence is TGCGCCAGCAGCCAAGAAGGGATGGGGCATGGCTACACCTTC.

There are many counts of this clonotype. The chain employs TRBV12-3 or TRBV12-4 and TRBJ1-5; possible D gene TRBD1, 5 bases. V was clipped by 6 bases and J by 3 bases, with 9 bases between them. The CDR3 contains 13 residues. The CDR3 here is CASSRGHNQPQHF. The CDR3, as DNA: TGTGCCAGCAGCCGGGGCCACAATCAGCCCCAGCATTTT.

J is TRBJ2-3 and V is TRBV10-3, with 7 bases fitting TRBD2. Germline V gene data show CDR1 as ENHRY and CDR2 as SYGVKD. With V trimmed by 10 bases and J by 4 bases, 11 bases remained unmatched. This CDR3 is built from 14 residues. The CDR3 spells CASRDRRGADTQYF. CDR3 in DNA: TGTGCCAGCCGGGATCGCCGGGGGGCAGATACGCAGTATTTT.